This note documents a single T cell receptor beta chain sequence. Its antigen is not identified. The data stem from a study of cytomegalovirus exposure and HLA in healthy donors. Study as a whole: In an early release, HLA-typed donors contributed tens of millions of unique TCR sequences.

Amplification used 60 Vbeta primers and 13 Jbeta primers. Measured with immunoSEQ multiplex PCR; TCRdb has only the in-frame clones, and not every one. The data show about 93,000 clones, with around 81% seen just once and roughly 0.63% held by the top ten. The CDR3 spans 13 residues. The germline V gene has CDR1 MRHNA and CDR2 SNTAGT. V lost 4 bases to trimming and J lost 5 bases, with 12 bases between them. Whole-study results and caveats: The Asian-associated ancestry cluster reportedly had fewer N-insertions than the approximately 670-donor mean in a later analysis. Reportedly, cytomegalovirus status was diagnosed with high sensitivity and specificity. Trimming of TCR beta V- and J-genes showed a link, identified in a later analysis, to a missense DCLRE1C variant.

This clonotype originated in a man aged 30 to 45 in good health and CMV-seronegative. The sequencing sample was made of PBMCs. The V gene is TRBV6-4, the J gene TRBJ2-7; no definite D call. CDR3 in amino acids: CASSATRGNEQYF. The CDR3 region has the DNA TGTGCCAGCAGTGCCACGAGAGGAAACGAGCAGTACTTC.